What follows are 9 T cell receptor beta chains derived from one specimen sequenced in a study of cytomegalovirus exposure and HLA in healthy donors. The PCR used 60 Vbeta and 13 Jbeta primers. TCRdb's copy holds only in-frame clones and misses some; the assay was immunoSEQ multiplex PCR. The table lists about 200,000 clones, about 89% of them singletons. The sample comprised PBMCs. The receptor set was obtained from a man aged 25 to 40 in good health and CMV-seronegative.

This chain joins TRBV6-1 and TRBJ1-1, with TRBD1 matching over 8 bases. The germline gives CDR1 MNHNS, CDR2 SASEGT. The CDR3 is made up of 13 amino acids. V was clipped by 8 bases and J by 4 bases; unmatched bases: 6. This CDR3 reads CASGEDRVTEAFF. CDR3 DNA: TGTGCCAGCGGGGAGGACAGGGTCACTGAAGCTTTCTTT.

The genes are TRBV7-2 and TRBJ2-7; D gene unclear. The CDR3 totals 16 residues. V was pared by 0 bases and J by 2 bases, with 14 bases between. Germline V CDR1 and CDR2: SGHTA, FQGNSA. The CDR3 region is CASSLAPGRLPYEQYF. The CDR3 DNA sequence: TGTGCCAGCAGCTTAGCTCCAGGCCGCCTACCCTACGAGCAGTACTTC.

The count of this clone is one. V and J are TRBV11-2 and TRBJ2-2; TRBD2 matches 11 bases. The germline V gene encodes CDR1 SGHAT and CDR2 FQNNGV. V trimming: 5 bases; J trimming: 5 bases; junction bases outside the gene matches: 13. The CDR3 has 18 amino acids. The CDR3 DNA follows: TGTGCCAGCAGCAAGGAGGGTAGCGGGGGGGGGTTAACCGGGGAGCTGTTTTTT. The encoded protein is CASSKEGSGGGLTGELFF.

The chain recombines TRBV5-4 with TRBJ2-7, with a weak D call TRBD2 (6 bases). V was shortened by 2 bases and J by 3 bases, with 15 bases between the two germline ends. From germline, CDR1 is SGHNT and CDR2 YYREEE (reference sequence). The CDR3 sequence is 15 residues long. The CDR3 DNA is TGTGCCAGCAGCTTCCCGGGAGTCCCTTTCTACGAGCAGTACTTC. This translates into CASSFPGVPFYEQYF.

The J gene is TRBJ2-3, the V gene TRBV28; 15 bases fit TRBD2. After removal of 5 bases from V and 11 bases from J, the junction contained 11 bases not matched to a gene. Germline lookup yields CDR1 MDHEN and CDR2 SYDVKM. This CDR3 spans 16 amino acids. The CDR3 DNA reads TGTGCCAGCAGTGCCGGGACTAGCGGGGGGCCGTCTGTGCAGTATTTT. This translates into CASSAGTSGGPSVQYF.

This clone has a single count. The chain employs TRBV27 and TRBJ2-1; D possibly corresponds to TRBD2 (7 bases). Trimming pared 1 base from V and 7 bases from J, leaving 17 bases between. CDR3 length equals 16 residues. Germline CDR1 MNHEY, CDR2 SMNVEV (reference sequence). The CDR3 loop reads CASSLLGGASHNEQFF. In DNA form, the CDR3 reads TGTGCCAGCAGTTTATTAGGGGGGGCGTCTCATAATGAGCAGTTCTTC.

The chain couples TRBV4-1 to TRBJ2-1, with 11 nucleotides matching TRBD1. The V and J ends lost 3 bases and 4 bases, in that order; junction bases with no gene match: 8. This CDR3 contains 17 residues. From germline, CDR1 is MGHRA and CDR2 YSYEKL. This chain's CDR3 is CASSHPPGQGAYNEQFF. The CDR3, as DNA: TGCGCCAGCAGCCATCCACCCGGACAGGGGGCTTACAATGAGCAGTTCTTC.

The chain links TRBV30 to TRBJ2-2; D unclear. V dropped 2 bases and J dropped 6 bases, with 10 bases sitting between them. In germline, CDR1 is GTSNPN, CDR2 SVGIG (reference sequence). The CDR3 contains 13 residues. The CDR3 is CAWSTRRAGELFF. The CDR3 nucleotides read TGTGCCTGGAGTACACGACGGGCCGGGGAGCTGTTTTTT.

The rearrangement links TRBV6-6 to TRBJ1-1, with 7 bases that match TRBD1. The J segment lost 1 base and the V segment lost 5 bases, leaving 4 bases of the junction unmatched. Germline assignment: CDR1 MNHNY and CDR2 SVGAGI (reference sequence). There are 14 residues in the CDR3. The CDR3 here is CASSAGQPNTEAFF. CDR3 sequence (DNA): TGTGCCAGCAGTGCGGGACAGCCGAACACTGAAGCTTTCTTT.